This is a list of T cell receptor beta chains from one sample in a study of tumor-infiltrating lymphocytes in oesophageal squamous cell carcinoma. TCRdb re-derived calls from the PCR reads in MiXCR, one entry per CDR3 protein. Here the sample spans about 12,000 distinct CDR3 sequences, approximately 50% being singletons. Input material: esophageal tumor tissue. Source of these receptors: a female donor with esophageal squamous cell carcinoma. The CDR3 runs from the conserved cysteine through the conserved F or W. Part of the rows lack a size; the others show once, few, many or a class for expanded clones.

>18|TRBJ2-5|TRBV7-3|medium-sized
CASSPGVGQGAGWETQYF
>15|TRBJ2-3|TRBV7-9|many
CASSLAGGSTDTQYF
>16|TRBJ1-5|TRBV7-2|NA
CASSLGWAGGNQPQHF
>15|TRBJ1-4|TRBV7-6|medium-sized
CASSSGTATNEKLFF
>14|TRBJ2-1|TRBV2|many
CASSQPGQHNEQFF
>14|TRBJ2-3|TRBV5-4|once
CASSFQNSGGTQYF
>13|TRBJ2-5|TRBV10-3|NA
CATARGDQETQYF
>16|TRBJ2-3|TRBV4-1|few
CASSQDPSARTDTQYF
>13|TRBJ1-1|TRBV6-2/TRBV6-3|NA
CASKLNTNTEAFF
>12|NA|TRBV11-1|NA
CASSYGHNEQFF
>12|TRBJ2-3|TRBV12-3/TRBV12-4|NA
CASSPGGGTQYF
>14|TRBJ2-2|TRBV7-6|NA
CATAGGTNTGELFF
>11|TRBJ1-2|TRBV2|once
CASDRNYGYTF
>12|TRBJ1-1|TRBV28|few
CASSPPGTEAFF
>15|TRBJ1-5|TRBV12-5|NA
CASGLTGPSNQPQHF
>14|TRBJ2-3|TRBV6-1|NA
CASSYRGGADTQYF
>16|TRBJ2-5|TRBV7-2|NA
CASSLGLAGVVETQYF
>15|TRBJ2-1|TRBV7-9|few
CASRSARLGYNEQFF
>14|TRBJ1-2|TRBV19|many
CASSIGQGLYGYTF
>14|TRBJ1-6|TRBV5-1|few
CASRPDRYNSPLHF
>14|TRBJ1-5|TRBV7-8|NA
CASSFGQVNQPQHF
>16|NA|TRBV7-6|NA
CASSPKQNSIYNEQFF
>15|NA|TRBV7-9|NA
CASSSRDHLANEQYF
>12|TRBJ2-3|TRBV7-2|few
CASSGATDTQYF
>12|TRBJ2-3|TRBV6-2/TRBV6-3|NA
CASSLRESSQYF
>15|TRBJ2-3|TRBV7-2|NA
CASSLAGSRADTQYF
>15|TRBJ1-4|TRBV6-5|NA
CASSATGAPNEKLFF
>15|TRBJ2-3|TRBV7-3|many
CASSLIGGKADTQYF
>15|TRBJ1-4|TRBV27|NA
CASSTSYSHGEKLFF
>12|TRBJ2-5|TRBV29-1|NA
CSVKGQGETQYF
>14|NA|TRBV7-2|NA
CASSQQLVLLEQFF
>14|NA|TRBV7-8|NA
CASSLGGMWYEQYF
>16|TRBJ2-3|TRBV19|NA
CASSSGDRVSTDTQYF
>12|TRBJ2-5|TRBV2|few
CASGVYQETQYF
>13|TRBJ2-3|TRBV5-1|many
CASRGQIVDTQYF
>13|TRBJ1-1|TRBV7-2|NA
CASSWSGNTEAFF
>13|TRBJ2-5|TRBV7-3|NA
CASSLISQETQYF
>13|NA|TRBV6-8|NA
CASSYDSVGGYTF
>15|TRBJ2-7|TRBV7-2|NA
CASSLAGTGIYEQYF
>13|TRBJ2-7|TRBV6-1|medium-sized
CASSFGRGYEQYF